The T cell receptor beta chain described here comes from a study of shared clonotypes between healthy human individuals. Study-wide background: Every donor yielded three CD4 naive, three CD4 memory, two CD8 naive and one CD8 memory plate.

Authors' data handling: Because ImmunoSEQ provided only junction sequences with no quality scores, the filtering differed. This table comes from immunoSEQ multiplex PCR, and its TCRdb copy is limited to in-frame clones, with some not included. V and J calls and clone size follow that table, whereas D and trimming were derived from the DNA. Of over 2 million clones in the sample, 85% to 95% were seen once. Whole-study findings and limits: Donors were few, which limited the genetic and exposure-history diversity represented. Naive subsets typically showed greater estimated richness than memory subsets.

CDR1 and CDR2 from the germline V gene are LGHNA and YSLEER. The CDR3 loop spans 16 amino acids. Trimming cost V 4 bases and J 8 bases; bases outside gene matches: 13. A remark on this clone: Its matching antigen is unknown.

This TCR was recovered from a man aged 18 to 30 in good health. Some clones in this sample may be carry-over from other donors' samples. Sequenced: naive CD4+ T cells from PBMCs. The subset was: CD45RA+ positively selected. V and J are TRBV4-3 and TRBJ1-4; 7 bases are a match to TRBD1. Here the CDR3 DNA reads TGCGCCAGCAGCCCAACCGGCAGGGGGGGTGACGAAAAACTGTTTTTT. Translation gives CASSPTGRGGDEKLFF.